What follows are 7 T cell receptor beta chains derived from one specimen sequenced in a study of blood T cell repertoires in COVID-19. This table comes from immunoSEQ multiplex PCR, and its TCRdb copy is limited to in-frame clones, with some not included. This table holds about 98,000 clones, around 75% found once. Sequenced: peripheral blood. These receptors were taken from a man between 65 and 79 years old with acute or convalescent COVID-19.

The V and J genes are TRBV3-1 (or the pseudogene TRBV3-2) and TRBJ1-2; 7 nucleotides match TRBD1. Germline V gives CDR1 LGHDT, CDR2 YNNKEL (reference sequence). This CDR3 is built from 15 residues. The V segment lost 1 base and the J segment 4 bases; nucleotides outside the gene matches: 6. Here the CDR3 DNA reads TGTGCCAGCAGCCAAGCCCTTCGGGACAGCTATGGCTACACCTTC. It specifies CASSQALRDSYGYTF.

The chain links TRBV15 to TRBJ2-7; TRBD2 agrees at 12 bases. Trimming removed 2 bases from V and 3 bases from J; junction bases left unmatched: 5. Germline values: CDR1 LNHNV, CDR2 YYDKDF (reference sequence). The CDR3 contains 16 residues. The CDR3 DNA reads TGTGCCACCAGCAGAACACTAGCGGGAGGATTCTACGAGCAGTACTTC. The encoded protein is CATSRTLAGGFYEQYF.

On this clone itself: Distinct nucleotide sequences in the sample also encode this CDR3. This chain joins TRBV20-1 and TRBJ2-1; no clear D gene. The V end lost 0 bases, the J end lost 6 bases, and 3 bases lay between the germline ends. This CDR3 is 11 amino acids long. CDR1 is DFQATT, CDR2 SNEGSKA, per germline (reference sequence). CDR3 protein: CSARESNEQFF. The CDR3 DNA reads TGCAGTGCTAGAGAGAGCAATGAGCAGTTCTTC.

This clone came up once. V gene TRBV10-3 combines with J gene TRBJ2-3; 11 bases are shared with TRBD2. The CDR3 runs to 15 residues. In germline, CDR1 is ENHRY, CDR2 SYGVKD. With 5 bases clipped from V and 3 bases from J, the junction kept 4 bases outside the gene matches. Here the CDR3 reads CAISLAGGQTDTQYF. Here the CDR3 DNA reads TGTGCCATCAGTTTAGCGGGAGGGCAAACAGATACGCAGTATTTT.

The chain employs TRBV18 and TRBJ2-7; 11 bases map to TRBD2. The CDR3 extends over 17 amino acids. In germline, CDR1 is KGHSH, CDR2 LQKENI. V lost 3 bases, J lost 5 bases, and 12 bases stayed unmatched. The CDR3, as DNA: TGTGCCAGCTCACCGCAACGAACTAGCGGGAGTAACGACGAGCAGTACTTC. It translates to CASSPQRTSGSNDEQYF.

The chain uses TRBV5-1 and TRBJ2-7, with 8 bases that match TRBD2. The CDR3 covers 15 residues. Germline V CDR1 and CDR2: SGHRS, YFSETQ. The J segment lost 2 bases and the V segment lost 0 bases, leaving 4 bases of the junction unmatched. This chain's CDR3 is CASSLVVAGTYEQYF. In DNA, the CDR3 is TGCGCCAGCAGCTTGGTGGTAGCGGGGACCTACGAGCAGTACTTC.

Written as DNA, the CDR3 is TGTGCCAGCAGCTTAACGAGCGGGAGGGGCGCAGATACGCAGTATTTT. This sequence encodes CASSLTSGRGADTQYF. The genes are TRBV7-2 and TRBJ2-3, with 10 nucleotides matching TRBD2. The CDR3 is 16 residues long. Germline CDR1 SGHTA, CDR2 FQGNSA. Trimming at V came to 2 bases and at J to 4 bases, leaving 6 bases not matched to a gene.